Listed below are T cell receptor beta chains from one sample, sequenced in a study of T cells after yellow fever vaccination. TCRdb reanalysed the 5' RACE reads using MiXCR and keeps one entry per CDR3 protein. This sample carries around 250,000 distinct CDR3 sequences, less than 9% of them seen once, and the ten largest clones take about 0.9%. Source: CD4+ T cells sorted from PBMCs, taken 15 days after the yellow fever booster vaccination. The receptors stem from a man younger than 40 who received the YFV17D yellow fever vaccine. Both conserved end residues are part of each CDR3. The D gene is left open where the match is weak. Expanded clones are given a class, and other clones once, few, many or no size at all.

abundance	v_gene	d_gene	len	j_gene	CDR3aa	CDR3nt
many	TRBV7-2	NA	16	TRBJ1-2	CASSLDYGNYVYGYTF	TGTGCCAGCAGCTTAGACTACGGAAACTATGTCTATGGCTACACCTTC
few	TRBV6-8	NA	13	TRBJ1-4	CASSYPRDEKLFF	TGTGCCAGCAGTTACCCCAGGGATGAAAAACTGTTTTTT
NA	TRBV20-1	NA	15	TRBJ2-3	CSARDAGLSTDTQYF	TGCAGTGCTAGAGACGCGGGGTTAAGCACTGATACGCAGTATTTT
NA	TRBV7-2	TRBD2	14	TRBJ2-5	CASSLVRELETQYF	TGTGCCAGCAGCTTGGTGCGGGAGTTAGAGACCCAGTACTTC
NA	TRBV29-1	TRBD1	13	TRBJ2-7	CSVGGQALFEQYF	TGCAGCGTTGGGGGACAGGCCTTGTTCGAGCAGTACTTC
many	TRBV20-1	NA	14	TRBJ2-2	CSARGTANTGELFF	TGCAGTGCTAGGGGGACCGCGAACACCGGGGAGCTGTTTTTT
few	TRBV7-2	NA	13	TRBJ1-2	CASSSRVGGGYTF	TGTGCCAGCAGTTCCAGGGTTGGCGGTGGCTACACCTTC
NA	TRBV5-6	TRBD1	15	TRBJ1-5	CASSLSGGWGQPQHF	TGTGCCAGCAGCCTGTCAGGGGGATGGGGTCAGCCCCAGCATTTT
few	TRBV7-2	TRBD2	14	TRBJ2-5	CASVRAGVRETQYF	TGTGCCAGCGTCCGCGCGGGAGTGCGAGAGACCCAGTACTTC
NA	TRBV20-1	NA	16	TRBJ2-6	CSARDPSTSGANVLTF	TGCAGTGCTAGAGATCCTTCCACCTCTGGGGCCAACGTCCTGACTTTC
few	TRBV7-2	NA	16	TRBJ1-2	CASSLRGAGENYGYTF	TGTGCCAGCAGTTTAAGGGGGGCAGGCGAAAACTATGGCTACACCTTC
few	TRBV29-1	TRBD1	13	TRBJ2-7	CSARGQLADEQYF	TGCAGCGCCAGGGGACAGTTGGCGGACGAGCAGTACTTC
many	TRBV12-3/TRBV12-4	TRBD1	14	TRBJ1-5	CASSLGTGVGPQHF	TGTGCCAGCAGTTTAGGGACAGGGGTCGGGCCCCAGCATTTT
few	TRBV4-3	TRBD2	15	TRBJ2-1	CASSHRLAGGYEQFF	TGCGCCAGCAGCCACCGACTAGCGGGAGGCTATGAGCAGTTCTTC
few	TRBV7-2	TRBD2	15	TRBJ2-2	CASRIGTRVTGELFF	TGTGCCAGCAGAATCGGGACTAGGGTCACCGGGGAGCTGTTTTTT
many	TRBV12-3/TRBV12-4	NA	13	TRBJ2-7	CASNPGKPYEQYF	TGTGCCAGCAACCCCGGGAAGCCCTACGAGCAGTACTTC
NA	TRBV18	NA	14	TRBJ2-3	CASSTTISTDTQYF	TGTGCCAGCTCCACGACGATTTCCACAGATACGCAGTATTTT
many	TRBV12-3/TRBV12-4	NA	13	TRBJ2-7	CASSLVRAYEQYF	TGTGCCAGCAGTTTGGTCAGGGCATACGAGCAGTACTTC
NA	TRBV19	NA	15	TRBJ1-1	CASSTVQGRNTEAFF	TGTGCCAGTAGTACCGTCCAGGGGAGGAACACTGAAGCTTTCTTT
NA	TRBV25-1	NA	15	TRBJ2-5	CASSDPGLMQETQYF	TGTGCCAGCAGTGATCCGGGACTCATGCAAGAGACCCAGTACTTC
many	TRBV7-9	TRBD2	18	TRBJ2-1	CASSLRGRGAGGQDEQFF	TGTGCCAGCAGCTTACGGGGACGAGGAGCGGGAGGGCAGGATGAGCAGTTCTTC
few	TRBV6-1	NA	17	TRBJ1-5	CASSDYFFRGADQPQHF	TGTGCCAGCAGTGATTATTTTTTTCGGGGGGCGGATCAGCCCCAGCATTTT
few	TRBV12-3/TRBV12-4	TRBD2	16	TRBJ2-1	CASSLSGGRAYNEQFF	TGTGCCAGCAGTTTGAGTGGCGGGAGGGCCTACAATGAGCAGTTCTTC
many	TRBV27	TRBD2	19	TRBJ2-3	CASSPSPTGTSGRTDTQYF	TGTGCCAGCAGTCCCTCCCCTACAGGGACTAGCGGGAGGACGGATACGCAGTATTTT
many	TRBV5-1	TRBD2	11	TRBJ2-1	CASSTGTRVFF	TGCGCCAGCAGCACCGGGACTAGGGTGTTCTTC
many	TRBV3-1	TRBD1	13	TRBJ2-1	CASSGGSYNEQFF	TGTGCCAGTTCAGGGGGTTCCTACAATGAGCAGTTCTTC
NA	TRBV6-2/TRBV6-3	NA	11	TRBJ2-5	CASTKEETQYF	TGTGCCAGCACCAAAGAAGAGACCCAGTACTTC
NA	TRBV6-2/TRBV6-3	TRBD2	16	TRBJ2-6	CASSQGTRGWANVLTF	TGTGCCAGTTCCCAGGGGACTAGGGGCTGGGCCAACGTCCTGACTTTC
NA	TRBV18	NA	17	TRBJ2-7	CASSPAGSSGSHGEQYF	TGTGCCAGCTCACCCGCAGGGAGTTCAGGGTCACACGGTGAGCAGTACTTC
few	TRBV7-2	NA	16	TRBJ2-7	CASSLNFQDPSYEQYF	TGTGCCAGCAGCTTAAATTTCCAGGACCCCTCCTACGAGCAGTACTTC
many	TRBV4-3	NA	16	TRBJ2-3	CASSQGSLAFTDTQYF	TGCGCCAGCAGCCAAGGATCCCTAGCGTTCACAGATACGCAGTATTTT
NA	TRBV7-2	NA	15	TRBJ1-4	CASTLDRSTNEKLFF	TGTGCCAGCACCCTAGACCGCTCAACTAATGAAAAACTGTTTTTT
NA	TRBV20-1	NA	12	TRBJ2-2	CSARSKVGELFF	TGCAGTGCTAGATCGAAGGTCGGGGAGCTGTTTTTT
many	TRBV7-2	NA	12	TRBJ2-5	CASSLLEETQYF	TGTGCCAGCAGCTTATTAGAAGAGACCCAGTACTTC
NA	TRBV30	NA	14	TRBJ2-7	CAWTSRRGEYEQYF	TGTGCCTGGACCTCGCGGAGGGGGGAATACGAGCAGTACTTC
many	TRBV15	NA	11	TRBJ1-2	CATSTTWGYTF	TGTGCCACCAGCACAACTTGGGGCTACACCTTC